The clone carrying this TCR beta chain was seen a few times. Its antigen remains unidentified. Attachment of unique molecular identifiers to individual cDNA molecules was performed. TCRdb ran MiXCR on the 5' RACE reads and lists one entry per CDR3 protein. The table includes tens of thousands of distinct CDR3 sequences, 15% to 18% detected once. This record comes from a study of early T cells in non-severe SARS-CoV-2 infection. As for the study in general: Unpaired chains resulted from sequencing bulk RNA of unsorted whole blood. Overall study findings and caveats: Matches to VDJdb favored anti-spike CD8 responses and missed private and CD4 specificities.

The ends lost 3 bases at V and 2 bases at J; junction bases unmatched: 1. This CDR3 is 15 amino acids long. From germline, CDR1 is KGHDR and CDR2 SFDVKD. The J gene is TRBJ1-5, the V gene TRBV24-1, with 9 bases aligning to TRBD1. The sample consisted of whole blood. The sequence was obtained from an adult who was a healthcare worker with PCR-confirmed SARS-CoV-2 infection or an uninfected control (not recorded which). The CDR3 protein is CATSDGTGRNQPQHF. CDR3 DNA: TGTGCCACCAGTGATGGGACAGGGCGCAATCAGCCCCAGCATTTT.